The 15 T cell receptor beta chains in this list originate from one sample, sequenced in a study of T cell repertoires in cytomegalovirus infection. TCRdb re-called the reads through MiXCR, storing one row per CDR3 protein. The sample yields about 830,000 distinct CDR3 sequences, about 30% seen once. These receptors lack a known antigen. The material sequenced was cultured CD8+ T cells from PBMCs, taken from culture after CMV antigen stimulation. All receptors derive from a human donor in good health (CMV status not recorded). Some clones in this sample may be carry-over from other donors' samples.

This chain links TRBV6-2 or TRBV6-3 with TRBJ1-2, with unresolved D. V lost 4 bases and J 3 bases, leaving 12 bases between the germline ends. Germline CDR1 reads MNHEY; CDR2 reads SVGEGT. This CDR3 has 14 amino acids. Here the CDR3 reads CASSFRADYYGYTF. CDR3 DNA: TGTGCCAGCAGTTTTCGAGCCGACTACTATGGCTACACCTTC.

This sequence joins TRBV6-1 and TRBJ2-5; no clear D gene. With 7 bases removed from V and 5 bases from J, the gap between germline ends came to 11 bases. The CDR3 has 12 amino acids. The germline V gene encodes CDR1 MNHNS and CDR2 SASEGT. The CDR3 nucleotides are TGTGCCAGCATTGGGTCCCTGGAGACCCAGTACTTC. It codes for CASIGSLETQYF.

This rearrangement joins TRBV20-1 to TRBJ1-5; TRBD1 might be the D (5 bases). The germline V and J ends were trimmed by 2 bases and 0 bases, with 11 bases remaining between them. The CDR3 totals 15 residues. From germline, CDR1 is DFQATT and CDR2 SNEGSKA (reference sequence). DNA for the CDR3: TGCAGTGCTAGATGGGGGATCTATAGCAATCAGCCCCAGCATTTT. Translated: CSARWGIYSNQPQHF.

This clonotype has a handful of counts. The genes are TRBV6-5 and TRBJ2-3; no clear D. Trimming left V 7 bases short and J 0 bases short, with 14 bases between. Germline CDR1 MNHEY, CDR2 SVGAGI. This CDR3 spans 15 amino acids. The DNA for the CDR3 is TGTGCCAGCACCTTCGGACCTGACAGCACAGATACGCAGTATTTT. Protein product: CASTFGPDSTDTQYF.

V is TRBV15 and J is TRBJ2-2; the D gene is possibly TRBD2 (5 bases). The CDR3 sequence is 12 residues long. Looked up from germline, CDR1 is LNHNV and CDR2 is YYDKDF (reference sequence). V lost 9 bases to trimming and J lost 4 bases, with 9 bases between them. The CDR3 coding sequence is TGTGCCACGGGAGAGTTCACCGGGGAGCTGTTTTTT. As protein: CATGEFTGELFF.

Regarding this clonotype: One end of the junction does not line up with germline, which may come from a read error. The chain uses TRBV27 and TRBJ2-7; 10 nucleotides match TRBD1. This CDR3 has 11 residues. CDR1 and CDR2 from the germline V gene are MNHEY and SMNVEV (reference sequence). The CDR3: CASSSGTGVLF. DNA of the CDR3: TGTGCCAGCAGTTCCGGGACAGGGGTTCTCTTC.

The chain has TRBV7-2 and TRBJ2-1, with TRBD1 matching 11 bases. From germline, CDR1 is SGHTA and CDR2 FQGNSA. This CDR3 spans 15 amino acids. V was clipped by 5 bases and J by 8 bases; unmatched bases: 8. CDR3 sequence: CASSPGQGGLHEQFF. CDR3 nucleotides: TGTGCCAGCAGCCCGGGACAGGGGGGCCTGCATGAGCAGTTCTTC.

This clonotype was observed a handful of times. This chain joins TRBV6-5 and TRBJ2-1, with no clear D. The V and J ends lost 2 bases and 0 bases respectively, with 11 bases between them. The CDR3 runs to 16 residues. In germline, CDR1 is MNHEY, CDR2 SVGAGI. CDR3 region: CASSYGGVSSYNEQFF. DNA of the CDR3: TGTGCCAGCAGTTACGGTGGGGTAAGCTCCTACAATGAGCAGTTCTTC.

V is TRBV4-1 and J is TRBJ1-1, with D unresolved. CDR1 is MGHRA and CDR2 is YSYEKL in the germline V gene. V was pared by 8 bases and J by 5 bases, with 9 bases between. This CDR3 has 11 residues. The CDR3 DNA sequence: TGCGCCAGCGCCCATTTAACTGAAGCTTTCTTT. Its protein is CASAHLTEAFF.

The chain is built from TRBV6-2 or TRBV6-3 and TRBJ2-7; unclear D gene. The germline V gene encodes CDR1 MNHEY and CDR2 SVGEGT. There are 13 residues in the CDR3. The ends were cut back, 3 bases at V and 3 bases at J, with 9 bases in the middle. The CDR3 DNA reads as TGTGCCAGCAGTTATGGGGTCTTCTACGAGCAGTACGTC. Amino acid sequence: CASSYGVFYEQYV.

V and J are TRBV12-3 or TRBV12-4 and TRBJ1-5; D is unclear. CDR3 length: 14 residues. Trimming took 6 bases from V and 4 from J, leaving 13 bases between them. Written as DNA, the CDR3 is TGTGCCAGCAGCTTTCCGGACGGGAATCAGCCCCAGCATTTT. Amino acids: CASSFPDGNQPQHF.

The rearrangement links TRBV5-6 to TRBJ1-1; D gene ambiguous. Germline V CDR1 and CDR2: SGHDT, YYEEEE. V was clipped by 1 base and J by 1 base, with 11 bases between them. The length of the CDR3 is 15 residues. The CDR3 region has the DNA TGTGCCAGCAGCTTGTCTTGGCGCGGGAACACTGAAGCTTTCTTT. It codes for CASSLSWRGNTEAFF.

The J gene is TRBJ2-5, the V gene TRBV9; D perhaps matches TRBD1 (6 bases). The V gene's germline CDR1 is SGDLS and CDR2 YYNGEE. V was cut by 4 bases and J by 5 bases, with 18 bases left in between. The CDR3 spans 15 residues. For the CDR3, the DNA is TGTGCCAGCAGCCTTGAACAGGGTGGGCGGGAGACCCAGTACTTC. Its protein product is CASSLEQGGRETQYF.

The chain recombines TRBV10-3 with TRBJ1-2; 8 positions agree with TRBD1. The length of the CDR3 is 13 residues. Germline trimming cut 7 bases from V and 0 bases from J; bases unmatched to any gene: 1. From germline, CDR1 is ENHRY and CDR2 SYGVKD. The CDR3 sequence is CAITGGTNYGYTF. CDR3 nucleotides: TGTGCCATCACAGGGGGCACTAACTATGGCTACACCTTC.

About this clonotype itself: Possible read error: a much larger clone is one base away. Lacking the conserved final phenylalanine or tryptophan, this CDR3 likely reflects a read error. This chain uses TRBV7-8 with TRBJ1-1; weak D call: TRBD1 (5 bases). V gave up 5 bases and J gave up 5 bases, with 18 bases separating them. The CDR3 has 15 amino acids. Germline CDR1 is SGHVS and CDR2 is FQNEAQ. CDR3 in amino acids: CASSPRLQGWTEAFL. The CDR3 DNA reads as TGTGCCAGCAGCCCCCGTTTGCAGGGTTGGACTGAAGCTTTCCTT.